What follows are 18 T cell receptor beta chains derived from one specimen sequenced in a study of blood T cell repertoires in COVID-19. The repertoire was sequenced with immunoSEQ multiplex PCR; TCRdb's copy has only in-frame clones and lacks some. The sample shows a few hundred thousand clones, roughly 86% of them seen only once. Sequenced material: peripheral blood. The receptor source for this set is a man aged 40-49 years who had recovered from COVID-19.

Of note for this clone: As the CDR3 is not closed by the conserved phenylalanine or tryptophan, this likely results from a read error. The limits of the CDR3 on the DNA are not certain, so only TCRdb's listed CDR3 is given. The gene calls are TRBV7-2 and TRBJ1-2; the DNA was not used to check the table's D call, TRBD1. The CDR3 sequence runs 14 residues, both termini included. Germline CDR1 reads SGHTA; CDR2 reads FQGNSA. The CDR3 is CASSLGWDRGKWGL.

The V call is TRBV19, the J call TRBJ2-5, with TRBD2 identical over 9 bases. This CDR3 region has 14 residues. V trimming: 4 bases; J trimming: 4 bases; junction bases outside the gene matches: 4. Germline V gene data show CDR1 as LNHDA and CDR2 as SQIVND (reference sequence). CDR3 sequence: CASSTILAGETQYF. The CDR3 DNA reads as TGTGCCAGTAGTACTATACTAGCGGGAGAGACCCAGTACTTC.

This clone was recorded a few times. The chain's CDR3 is CAWNQLNTEAFF. CDR3 coding DNA: TGTGCCTGGAATCAGTTGAACACTGAAGCTTTCTTT. This chain joins TRBV30 and TRBJ1-1; D call uncertain. V was shortened by 4 bases and J by 0 bases, with 6 bases between the two germline ends. The CDR3 contains 12 residues. Per germline, CDR1 GTSNPN and CDR2 SVGIG (reference sequence). The whole variable domain, filled in from reference TRBV30 and TRBJ1-1, reads SQTIHQWPATLVQPVGSPLSLECTVEGTSNPNLYWYRQAAGRGLQLLFYSVGIGQISSEVPQNLSASRPQDRQFILSSKKLLLSDSGFYLCAWNQLNTEAFFGQGTRLTVV.

In nucleotides, the CDR3 is TGTGCCAGCAGACCGTTTCTAGCGGGAGCCTACGAGCAGTACTTC. Translated, it gives CASRPFLAGAYEQYF. This chain uses TRBV6-5 with TRBJ2-7; 10 bases agree with TRBD2. Germline CDR1 reads MNHEY; CDR2 reads SVGAGI. The CDR3 is made up of 15 amino acids. V was pared by 6 bases and J by 2 bases, with 7 bases of the junction left unmatched.

This chain links TRBV4-3 with TRBJ2-7; D unclear. CDR1 and CDR2 (germline): LGHNA, YSLEER. With 1 base removed from V and 3 bases from J, the gap between germline ends came to 10 bases. This CDR3 contains 14 residues. CDR3: CASSQGTAYYEQYF. The CDR3 nucleotides are TGCGCCAGCAGCCAAGGAACTGCCTACTACGAGCAGTACTTC.

The chain employs TRBV29-1 and TRBJ1-2, with 8 bases matching TRBD1. CDR1 and CDR2 (germline): SQVTM, ANQGSEA. This CDR3 has 13 amino acids. After removal of 4 bases from V and 7 bases from J, the junction contained 8 bases not matched to a gene. The CDR3 protein is CSVGPDRAGGYTF. CDR3 nucleotide sequence: TGCAGCGTTGGCCCGGACAGGGCTGGTGGCTACACCTTC. Looking up the rest from reference TRBV29-1 and TRBJ1-2 gives the full variable domain: SAVISQKPSRDICQRGTSLTIQCQVDSQVTMMFWYRQQPGQSLTLIATANQGSEATYESGFVIDKFPISRPNLTFSTLTVSNMSPEDSSIYLCSVGPDRAGGYTFGSGTRLTVV.

V gene TRBV5-4 combines with J gene TRBJ2-7; possible D gene TRBD1, 6 bases. CDR1 and CDR2 from the germline V gene are SGHNT and YYREEE (reference sequence). The CDR3 extends over 13 amino acids. V dropped 4 bases and J dropped 5 bases, with 13 bases sitting between them. CDR3 in DNA: TGTGCCAGCAGCACCAGGGGATTGAACGAGCAGTACTTC. This sequence encodes CASSTRGLNEQYF.

The chain links TRBV6-6 to TRBJ2-7; no clear D gene. The CDR3 is 12 amino acids. V was clipped by 7 bases and J by 6 bases, with 13 bases between them. CDR1 and CDR2 from the germline V gene are MNHNY and SVGAGI (reference sequence). The CDR3 sequence: CASKEQVREQYF. CDR3 coding DNA: TGTGCCAGCAAAGAGCAGGTCCGCGAGCAGTACTTC.

The gene calls are TRBV27 and TRBJ2-5; 10 bases are shared with TRBD1. V shed 5 bases, J shed 4 bases, and the junction held 7 bases outside the gene matches. Germline assignment: CDR1 MNHEY and CDR2 SMNVEV (reference sequence). This CDR3 is 15 amino acids long. CDR3 nucleotide sequence: TGTGCCAGCAGTCCACAGGGACAGGGGACAGAGACCCAGTACTTC. It is translated as CASSPQGQGTETQYF.

The chain links TRBV4-3 to TRBJ2-6; D uncertain. The CDR3 consists of 20 residues. Trimming left V 1 base short and J 1 base short, with 20 bases between. Germline V gene sequence: CDR1 LGHNA, CDR2 YSLEER. CDR3 coding DNA: TGCGCCAGCAGCCAAGTGGGCCTCCAGGTTATCCTTTCTGGGGCCAACGTCCTGACTTTC. Translating gives CASSQVGLQVILSGANVLTF.

This clone appeared once. This chain links TRBV6-6 with TRBJ1-2; D is unresolved. Germline V gene lookup returns CDR1 MNHNY and CDR2 SVGAGI (reference sequence). The CDR3 extends over 14 amino acids. V was pared by 7 bases and J by 8 bases, with 20 bases between. The CDR3 DNA is TGTGCCAGCACCCCCTCGGGAGGAGGGAGAGGCTACACCTTC. Its protein product is CASTPSGGGRGYTF.

This clone came up once. The V and J genes are TRBV27 and TRBJ1-4; possible D gene TRBD1, 5 bases. Germline assignment: CDR1 MNHEY and CDR2 SMNVEV (reference sequence). Trimming took 6 bases from V and 6 from J, leaving 8 bases between them. The length of the CDR3 is 12 residues. This CDR3 is CASRGPYEKLFF. In DNA form, the CDR3 reads TGTGCCAGCAGGGGGCCATATGAAAAACTGTTTTTT.

The rearrangement joins TRBV3-1 (or the pseudogene TRBV3-2) to TRBJ2-1, with TRBD1 identical over 9 bases. After removal of 2 bases from V and 4 bases from J, the junction contained 9 bases not matched to a gene. Germline V lookup: CDR1 LGHDT, CDR2 YNNKEL (reference sequence). The CDR3 runs to 17 residues. The CDR3 region has the DNA TGTGCCAGCAGCCAATACCCGCGACAGGGGGGATACAATGAGCAGTTCTTC. Translation: CASSQYPRQGGYNEQFF.

This chain links TRBV21-1 with TRBJ1-2; TRBD1, the table's D call, was not compared with the DNA. TRBV21-1 has pseudogene status. This CDR3 has 14 residues. CDR3 residues: CASSTRGTVYGYTF. In DNA, the CDR3 is TGTGCCAGCAGCACCCGCGGGACAGTCTATGGCTACACCTTC.

The J gene is TRBJ1-5, the V gene TRBV6-6, with 8 bases fitting TRBD1. This CDR3 contains 16 residues. Germline CDR1 is MNHNY and CDR2 is SVGAGI (reference sequence). V dropped 4 bases and J dropped 2; count of bases not matched to a gene: 7. CDR3 protein: CASSFTGGSGNQPQHF. The CDR3 DNA reads as TGTGCCAGCAGTTTCACAGGGGGAAGTGGCAATCAGCCCCAGCATTTT.

The chain combines TRBV3-1 (or the pseudogene TRBV3-2) with TRBJ2-2; possible D gene TRBD1, 6 bases. This CDR3 spans 16 amino acids. CDR1 is LGHDT and CDR2 is YNNKEL in the germline V gene (reference sequence). V lost 4 bases and J 7 bases, leaving 19 bases between the germline ends. The CDR3 DNA reads as TGTGCCAGCAGCCCCCCTATTGCGACAGGTATCGGGGAGCTGTTTTTT. Its protein product is CASSPPIATGIGELFF.

The chain recombines TRBV11-3 with TRBJ2-5; D possibly corresponds to TRBD2 (7 bases). The germline V and J ends were trimmed by 5 bases and 4 bases, with 11 bases remaining between them. The CDR3 length is 13 residues. Germline V gives CDR1 SGHNT, CDR2 YENEEA. The CDR3 nucleotides read TGTGCCAGCAGCCCGGGGGGCCGAGAGACCCAGTACTTC. It codes for CASSPGGRETQYF.

The CDR3 protein is CASSSYGTGYNTEAFF. Written as DNA, the CDR3 is TGCGCCAGCAGCTCCTATGGGACAGGTTACAACACTGAAGCTTTCTTT. The V and J genes are TRBV5-1 and TRBJ1-1, with 8 bases matching TRBD1. V lost 3 bases and J lost 2; bases outside the gene matches: 9. This CDR3 comprises 16 residues. The V gene's germline CDR1 is SGHRS and CDR2 YFSETQ. The variable domain in full, completed from reference TRBV5-1 and TRBJ1-1, reads KAGVTQTPRYLIKTRGQQVTLSCSPISGHRSVSWYQQTPGQGLQFLFEYFSETQRNKGNFPGRFSGRQFSNSRSEMNVSTLELGDSALYLCASSSYGTGYNTEAFFGQGTRLTVV.